Listed below are T cell receptor beta chains from one sample, sequenced in a study of Ad26.COV2.S vaccination and SARS-CoV-2 variants. Data came from immunoSEQ multiplex PCR; TCRdb stores just in-frame clones and leaves some out. The sample lists approximately 500,000 clones; approximately 88% were seen once. Here the sequenced sample was peripheral blood, taken in a trial of Ad26.COV2.S vaccine versus placebo. The receptors derive from a person between 18 and 65 years old who received the Ad26.COV2.S COVID-19 vaccine or a placebo. Each CDR3 is given with its conserved first and last residue. A D gene is named only where the DNA matches it firmly. Part of the rows lack a size; the others show once, few, many or a class for expanded clones.

size: .
V: TRBV5-8
D: .
J: TRBJ2-7
CDR3: CASSSWDVYEQYF
DNA: TGTGCCAGCAGCTCATGGGACGTTTACGAGCAGTACTTC

size: .
V: TRBV11-3
D: .
J: TRBJ2-1
CDR3: CASSSGQDTYNEQFF
DNA: TGTGCCAGCAGCTCAGGTCAGGACACCTACAATGAGCAGTTCTTC

size: .
V: TRBV15
D: .
J: TRBJ1-1
CDR3: CATSRGSLGPNTEAFF
DNA: TGTGCCACCAGCAGGGGTTCCCTGGGCCCGAACACTGAAGCTTTCTTT

size: once
V: TRBV15
D: .
J: TRBJ2-7
CDR3: CATSRDQGSSYEQYF
DNA: TGTGCCACCAGCAGGGATCAGGGCAGCTCCTACGAGCAGTACTTC

size: .
V: TRBV28
D: .
J: TRBJ2-2
CDR3: CASSFQGYTGELFF
DNA: TGTGCCAGCAGTTTTCAGGGCTACACCGGGGAGCTGTTTTTT

size: .
V: TRBV4-3
D: .
J: TRBJ1-3
CDR3: CASGHVSGNTIYF
DNA: TGCGCCAGCGGACACGTCTCTGGAAACACCATATATTTT

size: many
V: TRBV4-1
D: TRBD2
J: TRBJ2-7
CDR3: CASSQGVLAGVYEQYF
DNA: TGCGCCAGCAGCCAAGGGGTGCTAGCGGGAGTCTACGAGCAGTACTTC

size: .
V: TRBV9
D: TRBD2
J: TRBJ2-1
CDR3: CASSLGTSGYSSYNEQFF
DNA: TGTGCCAGCAGCCTCGGGACTAGCGGGTATAGCTCCTACAATGAGCAGTTCTTC

size: .
V: TRBV2
D: .
J: TRBJ1-6
CDR3: CASGARTPFRENSPLHF
DNA: TGTGCCAGCGGGGCGAGGACACCCTTCCGCGAGAATTCACCCCTCCACTTT

size: .
V: TRBV28
D: .
J: TRBJ1-2
CDR3: CASSLSGNGYTF
DNA: TGTGCCAGCAGTTTATCTGGTAATGGCTACACCTTC

size: .
V: TRBV30
D: .
J: TRBJ2-3
CDR3: CAWSPLGPQRADTQYF
DNA: TGTGCCTGGAGCCCTCTAGGACCCCAGAGGGCAGATACGCAGTATTTT